This T cell receptor beta chain was profiled in a study of CD8+ T cells in alopecia areata. This clone was detected only once. Its antigen is undetermined. The authors extracted RNA and reverse transcribed it into cDNA as the sequencing template. TCRdb's copy holds only in-frame clones and misses some; the assay was immunoSEQ multiplex PCR. The repertoire has about 210,000 clones, approximately 47% of them found once; the top ten carry approximately 2.9%. This CDR3 contains 17 residues. Germline CDR1 reads SGHRS; CDR2 reads YFSETQ. Trimming pared 3 bases from V and 3 bases from J, leaving 21 bases between. General study results and limits: Having one nonresponder leaves uncertain how baseline CD8+ expansion relates to response.

The treatment here: oral pan-JAK inhibitor, 5-10 mg twice daily. This TCR was sampled from a human donor with alopecia areata. Sequencing was performed on CD4+ T cells sorted from blood, taken at approximately week 36, from a patient treated with tofacitinib. The chain recombines TRBV5-1 with TRBJ2-5; a possible D gene is TRBD1 (7 bases). For the CDR3, the DNA is TGCGCCAGCAGCTCCTCGCCCCCTCAGGGGGGTAAAGAGACCCAGTACTTC. Its translation is CASSSSPPQGGKETQYF.